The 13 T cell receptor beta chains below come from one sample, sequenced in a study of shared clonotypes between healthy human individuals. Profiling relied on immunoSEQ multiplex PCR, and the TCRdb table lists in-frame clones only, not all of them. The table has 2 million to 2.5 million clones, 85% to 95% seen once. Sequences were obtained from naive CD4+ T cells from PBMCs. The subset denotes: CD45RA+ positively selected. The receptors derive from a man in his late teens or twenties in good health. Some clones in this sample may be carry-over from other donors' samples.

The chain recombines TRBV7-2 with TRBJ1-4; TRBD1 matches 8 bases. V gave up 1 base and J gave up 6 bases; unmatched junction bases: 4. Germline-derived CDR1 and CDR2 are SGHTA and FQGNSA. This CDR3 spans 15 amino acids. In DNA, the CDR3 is TGTGCCAGCAGCTTAGGCAGGGGGCCGGATGAAAAACTGTTTTTT. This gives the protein CASSLGRGPDEKLFF.

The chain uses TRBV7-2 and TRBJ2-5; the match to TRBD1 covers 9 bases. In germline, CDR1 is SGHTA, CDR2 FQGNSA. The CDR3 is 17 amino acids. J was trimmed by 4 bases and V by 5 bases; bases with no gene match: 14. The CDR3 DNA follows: TGTGCCAGCAGCCCTCATAGGGGACAGGGTGTTCGAGAGACCCAGTACTTC. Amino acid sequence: CASSPHRGQGVRETQYF.

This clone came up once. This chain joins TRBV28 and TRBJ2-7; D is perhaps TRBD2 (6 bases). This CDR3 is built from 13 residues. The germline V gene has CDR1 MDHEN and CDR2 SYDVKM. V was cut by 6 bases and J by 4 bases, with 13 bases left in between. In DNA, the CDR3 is TGTGCCAGCAGGTGGGGGACTGCATACGAGCAGTACTTC. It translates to CASRWGTAYEQYF.

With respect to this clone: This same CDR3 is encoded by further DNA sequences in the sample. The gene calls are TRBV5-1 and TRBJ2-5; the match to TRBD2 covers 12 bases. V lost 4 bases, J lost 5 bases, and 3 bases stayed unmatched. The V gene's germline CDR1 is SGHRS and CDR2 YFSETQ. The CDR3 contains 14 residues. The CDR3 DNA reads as TGCGCCAGCAGCCCGGGGACTAGCGGGGAGACCCAGTACTTC. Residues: CASSPGTSGETQYF.

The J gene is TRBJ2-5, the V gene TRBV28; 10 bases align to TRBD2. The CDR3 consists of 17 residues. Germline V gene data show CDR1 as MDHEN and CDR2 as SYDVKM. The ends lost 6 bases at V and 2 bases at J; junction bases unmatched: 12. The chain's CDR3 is CASRRPRTSGTQETQYF. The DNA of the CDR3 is TGTGCCAGCAGACGACCAAGGACTAGCGGCACTCAAGAGACCCAGTACTTC.

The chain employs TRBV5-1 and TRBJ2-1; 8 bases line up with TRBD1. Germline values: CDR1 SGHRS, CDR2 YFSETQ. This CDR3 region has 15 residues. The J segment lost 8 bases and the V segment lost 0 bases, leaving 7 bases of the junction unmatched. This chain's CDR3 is CASSLAGTGYYEQFF. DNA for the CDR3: TGCGCCAGCAGCTTGGCTGGGACAGGATACTATGAGCAGTTCTTC.

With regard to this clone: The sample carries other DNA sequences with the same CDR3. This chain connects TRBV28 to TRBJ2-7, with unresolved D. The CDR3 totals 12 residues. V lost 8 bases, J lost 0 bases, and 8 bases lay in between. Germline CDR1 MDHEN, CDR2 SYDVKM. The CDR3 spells CASGDSSYEQYF. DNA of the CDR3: TGTGCCAGCGGGGATTCCTCCTACGAGCAGTACTTC.

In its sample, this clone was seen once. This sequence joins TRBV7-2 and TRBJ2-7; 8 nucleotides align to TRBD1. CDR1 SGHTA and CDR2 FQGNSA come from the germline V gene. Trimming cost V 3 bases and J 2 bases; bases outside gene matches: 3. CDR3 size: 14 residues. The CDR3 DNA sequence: TGTGCCAGCAGCTTTACAGGGGGGCCCTACGAGCAGTACTTC. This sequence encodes CASSFTGGPYEQYF. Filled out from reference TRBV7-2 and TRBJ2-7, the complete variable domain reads GAGVSQSPSNKVTEKGKDVELRCDPISGHTALYWYRQSLGQGLEFLIYFQGNSAPDKSGLPSDRFSAERTGGSVSTLTIQRTQQEDSAVYLCASSFTGGPYEQYFGPGTRLTVT.

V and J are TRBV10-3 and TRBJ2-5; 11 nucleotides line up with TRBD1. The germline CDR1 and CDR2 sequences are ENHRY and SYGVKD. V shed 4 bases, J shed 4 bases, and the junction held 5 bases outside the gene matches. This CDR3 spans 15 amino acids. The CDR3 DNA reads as TGTGCCATCAGTGCATCCGGGACAGGGGGAGAGACCCAGTACTTC. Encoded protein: CAISASGTGGETQYF.

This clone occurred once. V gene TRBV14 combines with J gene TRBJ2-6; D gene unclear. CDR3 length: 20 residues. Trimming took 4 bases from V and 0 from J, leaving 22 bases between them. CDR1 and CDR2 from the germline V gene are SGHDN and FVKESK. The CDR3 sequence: CASSPFGQPDRISGANVLTF. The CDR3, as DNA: TGTGCCAGCAGCCCATTCGGGCAACCGGACCGGATCTCTGGGGCCAACGTCCTGACTTTC. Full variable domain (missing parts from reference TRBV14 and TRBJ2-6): EAGVTQFPSHSVIEKGQTVTLRCDPISGHDNLYWYRRVMGKEIKFLLHFVKESKQDESGMPNNRFLAERTGGTYSTLKVQPAELEDSGVYFCASSPFGQPDRISGANVLTFGAGSRLTVL.

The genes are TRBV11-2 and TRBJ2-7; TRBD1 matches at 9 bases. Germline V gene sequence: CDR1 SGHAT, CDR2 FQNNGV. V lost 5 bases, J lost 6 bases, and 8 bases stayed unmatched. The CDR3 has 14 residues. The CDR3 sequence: CASSRTGGGSEQYF. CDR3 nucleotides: TGTGCCAGCAGCAGAACAGGGGGCGGAAGCGAGCAGTACTTC. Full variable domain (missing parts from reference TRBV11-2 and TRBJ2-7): EAGVAQSPRYKIIEKRQSVAFWCNPISGHATLYWYQQILGQGPKLLIQFQNNGVVDDSQLPKDRFSAERLKGVDSTLKIQPAKLEDSAVYLCASSRTGGGSEQYFGPGTRLTVT.

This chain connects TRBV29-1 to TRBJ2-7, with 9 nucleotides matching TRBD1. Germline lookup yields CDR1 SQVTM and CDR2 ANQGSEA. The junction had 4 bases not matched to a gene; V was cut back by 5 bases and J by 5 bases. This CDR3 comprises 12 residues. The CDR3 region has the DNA TGCAGCGTTCAGGGACAGGGTAACGAGCAGTACTTC. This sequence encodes CSVQGQGNEQYF.

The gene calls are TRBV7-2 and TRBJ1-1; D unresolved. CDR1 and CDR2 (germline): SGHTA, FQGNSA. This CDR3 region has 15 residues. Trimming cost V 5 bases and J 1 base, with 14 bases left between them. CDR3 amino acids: CASSTHGGKNTEAFF. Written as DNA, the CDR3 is TGTGCCAGCAGCACACACGGCGGGAAGAACACTGAAGCTTTCTTT.